What follows is one TCR beta chain and its context. As yet, its antigen is unknown. This specimen belongs to a study of T cell repertoires in cytomegalovirus infection. For the study at large: CMV epitopes used comprised recently identified HLA-C-restricted ones and well-studied HLA-B-restricted ones. Public signatures in TCR beta pointed to CMV infection and matching HLA type.

Regarding the study as a whole: Accumulated public TCR beta family frequency recognized individuals carrying CMV together with the relevant HLA. Within the response measured ex vivo, HLA-C-restricted CMV-specific TCR beta clonotypes were dominant.

Using its own MiXCR run on the reads, TCRdb lists one record per CDR3 protein. The repertoire holds about 270,000 distinct CDR3 sequences, with less than 25% as singletons. Trimming took off 5 bases at V and 4 bases at J, with 15 bases between the two ends. The CDR3 runs to 15 residues. Germline loops: CDR1 SGHNT, CDR2 YENEEA. The receptor was isolated from a human donor in good health (CMV status not recorded). Some clones in this sample may be carry-over from other donors' samples. The V call is TRBV11-3, the J call TRBJ2-1; D is possibly TRBD2 (5 bases). The material was cultured PBMCs, obtained from culture after CMV antigen stimulation. The CDR3 nucleotides are TGTGCCAGCAGCCCCAGCGGCAGAATGTACAATGAGCAGTTCTTC. Residues: CASSPSGRMYNEQFF.